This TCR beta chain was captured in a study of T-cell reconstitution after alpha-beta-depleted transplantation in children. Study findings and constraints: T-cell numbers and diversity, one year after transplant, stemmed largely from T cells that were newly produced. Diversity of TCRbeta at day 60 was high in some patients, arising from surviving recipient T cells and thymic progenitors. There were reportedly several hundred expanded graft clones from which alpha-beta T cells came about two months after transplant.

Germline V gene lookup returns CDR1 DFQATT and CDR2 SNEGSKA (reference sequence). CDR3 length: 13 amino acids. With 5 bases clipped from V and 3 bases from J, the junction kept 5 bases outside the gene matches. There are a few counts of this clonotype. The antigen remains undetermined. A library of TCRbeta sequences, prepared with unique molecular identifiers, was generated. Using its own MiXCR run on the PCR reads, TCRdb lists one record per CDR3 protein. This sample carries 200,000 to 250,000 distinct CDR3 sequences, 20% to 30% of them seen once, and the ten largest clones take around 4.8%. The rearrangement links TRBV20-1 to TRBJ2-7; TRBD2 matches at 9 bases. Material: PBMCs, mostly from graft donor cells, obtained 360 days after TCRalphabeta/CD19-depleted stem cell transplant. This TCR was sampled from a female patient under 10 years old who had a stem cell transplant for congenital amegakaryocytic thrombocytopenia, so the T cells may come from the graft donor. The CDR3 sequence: CSASREGYYEQYF. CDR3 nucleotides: TGCAGTGCTTCGCGGGAGGGCTACTACGAGCAGTACTTC.